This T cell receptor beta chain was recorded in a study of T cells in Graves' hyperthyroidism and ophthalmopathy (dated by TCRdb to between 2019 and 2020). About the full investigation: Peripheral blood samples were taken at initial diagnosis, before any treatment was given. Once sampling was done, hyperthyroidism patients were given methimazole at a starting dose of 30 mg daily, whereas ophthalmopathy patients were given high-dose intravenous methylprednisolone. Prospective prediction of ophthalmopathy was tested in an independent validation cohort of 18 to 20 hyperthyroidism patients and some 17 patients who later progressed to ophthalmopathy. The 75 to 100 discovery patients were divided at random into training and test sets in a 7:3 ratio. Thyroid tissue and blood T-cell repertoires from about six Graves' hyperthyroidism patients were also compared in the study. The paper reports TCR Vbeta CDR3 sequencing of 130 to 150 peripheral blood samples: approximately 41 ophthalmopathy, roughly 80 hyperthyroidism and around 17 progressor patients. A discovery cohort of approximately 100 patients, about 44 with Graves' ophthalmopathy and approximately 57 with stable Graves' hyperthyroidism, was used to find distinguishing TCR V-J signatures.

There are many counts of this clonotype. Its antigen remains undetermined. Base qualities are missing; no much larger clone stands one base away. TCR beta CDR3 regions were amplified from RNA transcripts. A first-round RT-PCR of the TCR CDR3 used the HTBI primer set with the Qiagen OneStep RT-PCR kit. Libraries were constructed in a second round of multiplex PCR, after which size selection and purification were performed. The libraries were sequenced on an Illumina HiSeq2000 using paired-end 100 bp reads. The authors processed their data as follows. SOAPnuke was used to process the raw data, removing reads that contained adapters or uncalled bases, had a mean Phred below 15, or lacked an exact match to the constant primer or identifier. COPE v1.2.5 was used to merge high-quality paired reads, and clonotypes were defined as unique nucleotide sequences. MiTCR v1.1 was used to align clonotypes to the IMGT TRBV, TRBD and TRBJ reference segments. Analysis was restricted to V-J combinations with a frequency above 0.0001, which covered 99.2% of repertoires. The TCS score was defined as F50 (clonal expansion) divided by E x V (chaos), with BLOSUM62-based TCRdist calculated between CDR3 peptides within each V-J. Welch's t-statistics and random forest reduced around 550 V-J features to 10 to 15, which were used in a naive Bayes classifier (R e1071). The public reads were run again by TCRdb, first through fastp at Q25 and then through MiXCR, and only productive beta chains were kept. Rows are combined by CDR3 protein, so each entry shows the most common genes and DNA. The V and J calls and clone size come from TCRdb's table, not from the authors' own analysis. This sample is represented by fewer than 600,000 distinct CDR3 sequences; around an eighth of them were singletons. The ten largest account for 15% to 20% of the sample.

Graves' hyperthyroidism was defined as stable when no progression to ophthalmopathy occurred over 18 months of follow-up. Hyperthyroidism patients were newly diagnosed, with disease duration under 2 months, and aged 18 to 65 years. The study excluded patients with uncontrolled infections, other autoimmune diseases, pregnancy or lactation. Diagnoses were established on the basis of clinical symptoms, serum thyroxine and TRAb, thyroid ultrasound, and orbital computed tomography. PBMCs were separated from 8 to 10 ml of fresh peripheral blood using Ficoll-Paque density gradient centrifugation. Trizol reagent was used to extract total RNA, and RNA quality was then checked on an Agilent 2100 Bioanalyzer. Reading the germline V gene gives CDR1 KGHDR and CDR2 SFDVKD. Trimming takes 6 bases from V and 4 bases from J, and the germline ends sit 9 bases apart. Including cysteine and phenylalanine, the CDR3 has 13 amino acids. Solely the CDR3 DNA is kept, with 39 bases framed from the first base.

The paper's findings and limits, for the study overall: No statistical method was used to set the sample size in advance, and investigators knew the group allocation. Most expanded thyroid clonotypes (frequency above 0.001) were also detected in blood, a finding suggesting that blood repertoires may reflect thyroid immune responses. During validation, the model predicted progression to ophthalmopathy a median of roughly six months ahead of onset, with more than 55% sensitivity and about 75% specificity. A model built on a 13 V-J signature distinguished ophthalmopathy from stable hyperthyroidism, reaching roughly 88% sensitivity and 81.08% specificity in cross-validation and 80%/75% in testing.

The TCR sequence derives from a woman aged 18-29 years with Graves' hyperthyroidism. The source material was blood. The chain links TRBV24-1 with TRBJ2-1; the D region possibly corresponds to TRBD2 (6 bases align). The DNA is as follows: TGTGCCACCAGTCAGGGACTTTACAATGAGCAGTTCTTC. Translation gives CATSQGLYNEQFF.